The 25 T cell receptor beta chains in this list originate from one sample, sequenced in a study of T cells in Graves' hyperthyroidism and ophthalmopathy. RNA transcripts were the template for amplifying TCR beta CDR3 regions. The HTBI primer set drove a first-round RT-PCR of the TCR CDR3. TCRdb passed the multiplex PCR reads through MiXCR, listing each CDR3 protein once. Of more than 500,000 distinct CDR3 sequences in the sample, roughly 15% were seen once. The sequenced sample was blood. These receptors were obtained from a middle-aged woman with Graves' hyperthyroidism.

This clonotype was detected many times. V usage is TRBV9 and J usage is TRBJ2-1; D gene unclear. Trimming took 0 bases from V and 5 from J, leaving 9 bases between them. Germline V gene data show CDR1 as SGDLS and CDR2 as YYNGEE. The CDR3 is 14 residues long. CDR3 bases: TGTGCCAGCAGCGTAGGTACGCCGGACAATGAGCAGTTCTTC. Amino acids: CASSVGTPDNEQFF.

With regard to this clonotype: This may be a read error, as it is one base from a much larger clone. The rearrangement uses TRBV7-9 and TRBJ2-5; D remains unclear. Looked up from germline, CDR1 is SEHNR and CDR2 is FQNEAQ (reference sequence). CDR3 length: 12 amino acids. The CDR3: CASTVNIETQCF. The DNA of the CDR3 is TGTGCCAGCACCGTGAATATAGAGACCCAGTGCTTC.

This clonotype was seen repeatedly, ten times or more. The rearrangement links TRBV6-1 to TRBJ1-1; possible D gene TRBD1, 6 bases. This CDR3 is built from 14 residues. Germline assignment: CDR1 MNHNS and CDR2 SASEGT. Trimming removed 7 bases from V and 0 bases from J, with 12 bases in between. For the CDR3, the DNA is TGTGCCAGCAAGGACAGCCTCATGAACACTGAAGCTTTCTTT. Translating it yields CASKDSLMNTEAFF.

This clonotype was recorded many times. This chain links TRBV11-2 with TRBJ1-4; 12 positions match TRBD1. The CDR3 loop spans 19 amino acids. The V gene's germline CDR1 is SGHAT and CDR2 FQNNGV. V was pared by 1 base and J by 2 bases, with 8 bases of the junction left unmatched. The CDR3, as DNA: TGTGCCAGCAGCTTAGCCGGGACAGGGGGCCTTAGGACTAATGAAAAACTGTTTTTT. Protein: CASSLAGTGGLRTNEKLFF.

This clonotype was counted ten times or more. The V call is TRBV18, the J call TRBJ2-7, with D uncertain. The CDR3 consists of 14 residues. The V end was cut by 1 base, the J end by 4 bases, with 11 bases between. Germline V gene data show CDR1 as KGHSH and CDR2 as LQKENI. The CDR3 sequence: CASSPRRDSYEQYF. CDR3 DNA sequence: TGTGCCAGCTCACCACGGCGCGACTCGTACGAGCAGTACTTC.

This clonotype was detected only a few times. This chain links TRBV9 with TRBJ1-1, with a weak D call TRBD1 (5 bases). Between the trimmed V and J ends, which lost 2 bases and 5 bases, there was a span of 13 bases. Germline assignment: CDR1 SGDLS and CDR2 YYNGEE. The CDR3 consists of 14 residues. The CDR3 sequence: CASSVGEGRTEAFF. CDR3 in DNA: TGTGCCAGCAGCGTGGGGGAAGGGCGTACTGAAGCTTTCTTT.

The sample holds a few counts of this clonotype. In this CDR3 the conserved last residue, phenylalanine or tryptophan, is missing, so a read error is likely. This chain connects TRBV28 to TRBJ1-5; weak D call: TRBD1 (5 bases). This CDR3 comprises 16 residues. Germline CDR1 is MDHEN and CDR2 is SYDVKM. V shed 5 bases and J shed 4 bases, with 18 bases lying between them. The CDR3 sequence is CASSLPWGGGNQPQHL. CDR3 in DNA: TGTGCCAGCAGTCTCCCCTGGGGGGGAGGTAATCAGCCCCAGCATCTT.

This clonotype showed up many times. V is TRBV11-3 and J is TRBJ1-4; D is possibly TRBD1 (5 bases). This CDR3 is built from 14 residues. V was clipped by 5 bases and J by 6 bases, with 13 bases between them. Germline V gives CDR1 SGHNT, CDR2 YENEEA. The CDR3 DNA reads TGTGCCAGCAGCGCCCGGGCGACAGATGAAAAACTGTTTTTT. This sequence encodes CASSARATDEKLFF.

Many counts were recorded for this clonotype. The chain links TRBV28 to TRBJ2-1; D might be TRBD1 or TRBD2, each matching 5 bases. CDR3 length equals 16 residues. CDR1 is MDHEN and CDR2 is SYDVKM in the germline V gene. Deletions cut 3 bases from V and 4 bases from J, with 16 bases between. CDR3 nucleotide sequence: TGTGCCAGCAGTTTGGGGGAGATCAAAACTTACAATGAGCAGTTCTTC. Residues: CASSLGEIKTYNEQFF.

At least ten counts were recorded for this clonotype. The chain recombines TRBV5-6 with TRBJ2-7; 8 bases line up with TRBD1. Losses at the gene ends were 0 bases for V and 6 bases for J; bases not matched to a gene: 5. The CDR3 covers 14 residues. Germline lookup yields CDR1 SGHDT and CDR2 YYEEEE. CDR3 sequence reads: CASSLGQGHSEQYF. The CDR3 DNA reads TGTGCCAGCAGCTTGGGACAGGGGCATAGCGAGCAGTACTTC.

This clonotype occurred many times. The J gene is TRBJ2-7, the V gene TRBV7-3, with D possibly being TRBD2 (6 bases). This CDR3 region has 15 residues. The germline CDR1 and CDR2 sequences are SGHTA and FQGTGA. Trimming took 2 bases from V and 7 from J, leaving 18 bases between them. CDR3 in amino acids: CASSLWAGNGEEQYF. The CDR3 region has the DNA TGTGCCAGCAGCTTATGGGCGGGAAACGGCGAAGAGCAGTACTTC.

This clonotype came up many times. The CDR3 sequence: CASMMTRRSGELFF. DNA of the CDR3: TGTGCCAGCATGATGACTCGCAGGTCGGGGGAGCTGTTTTTT. The genes are TRBV6-1 and TRBJ2-2; D call uncertain. The germline V and J ends were trimmed by 7 bases and 8 bases, with 17 bases remaining between them. This CDR3 is built from 14 residues. Germline V gene data show CDR1 as MNHNS and CDR2 as SASEGT.

This clonotype was detected ten times or more. This rearrangement joins TRBV7-9 to TRBJ2-1; 8 bases fit TRBD2. CDR3 length: 17 amino acids. With V trimmed by 7 bases and J by 5 bases, 16 bases remained unmatched. The germline CDR1 and CDR2 sequences are SEHNR and FQNEAQ (reference sequence). CDR3 protein: CASTRLIALAADNEQFF. Here the CDR3 DNA reads TGTGCCAGCACCCGCCTTATAGCACTAGCGGCTGACAATGAGCAGTTCTTC. The full variable domain, completed using reference TRBV7-9 and TRBJ2-1, is DTGVSQNPRHKITKRGQNVTFRCDPISEHNRLYWYRQTLGQGPEFLTYFQNEAQLEKSRLLSDRFSAERPKGSFSTLEIQRTEQGDSAMYLCASTRLIALAADNEQFFGPGTRLTVL.

V is TRBV3-1 and J is TRBJ2-6; the match to TRBD1 covers 8 bases. Germline assignment: CDR1 LGHDT and CDR2 YNNKEL (reference sequence). The CDR3 length is 18 residues. The trim removed 4 bases at V and 0 bases at J, leaving 8 bases unmatched. The CDR3 sequence: CASSPRTGWSSGANVLTF. DNA of the CDR3: TGTGCCAGCAGCCCCCGGACAGGGTGGAGCTCTGGGGCCAACGTCCTGACTTTC.

A note on this clonotype: A clone one base away is much larger, so this may be a read error. The V and J genes are TRBV18 and TRBJ2-7, with a weak D call TRBD1 (5 bases). Germline-derived CDR1 and CDR2 are KGHSH and LQKENI. The CDR3 runs to 16 residues. Trimming took 1 base from V and 4 from J, leaving 17 bases between them. CDR3 in DNA: TGTGCCAGCTCACCACTCACGCCAAGGGGTGGATACGAGCAGTACTTC. It specifies CASSPLTPRGGYEQYF.

This clonotype was seen many times. The CDR3 spells CASSLYEGLSTDTQYF. Written as DNA, the CDR3 is TGTGCCAGCAGCTTGTATGAGGGACTAAGCACAGATACGCAGTATTTT. The V gene is TRBV5-4, the J gene TRBJ2-3; 7 bases line up with TRBD2. Per germline, CDR1 SGHNT and CDR2 YYREEE (reference sequence). The CDR3 runs 16 residues. With 1 base clipped from V and 0 bases from J, the junction kept 5 bases outside the gene matches. Full variable domain (missing parts from reference TRBV5-4 and TRBJ2-3): ETGVTQSPTHLIKTRGQQVTLRCSSQSGHNTVSWYQQALGQGPQFIFQYYREEENGRGNFPPRFSGLQFPNYSSELNVNALELDDSALYLCASSLYEGLSTDTQYFGPGTRLTVL.

This rearrangement joins TRBV20-1 to TRBJ2-7; 7 positions match TRBD2. J was trimmed by 7 bases and V by 1 base; bases with no gene match: 13. This CDR3 region has 15 residues. Germline V CDR1 and CDR2: DFQATT, SNEGSKA (reference sequence). The chain's CDR3 is CSARGWASGLREQYF. CDR3 DNA: TGCAGTGCTAGAGGGTGGGCTAGCGGACTGAGGGAGCAGTACTTC.

The DNA of the CDR3 is TGCAGCGTGACGGTCCCCTTGCTCCATGGCTACACCTTC. Its protein product is CSVTVPLLHGYTF. The chain combines TRBV29-1 with TRBJ1-2; D not certain. The CDR3 contains 13 residues. Germline V gives CDR1 SQVTM, CDR2 ANQGSEA. V was trimmed by 6 bases and J by 6 bases, leaving 17 bases between them.

The J gene is TRBJ1-6, the V gene TRBV6-5; D is possibly TRBD1 (5 bases). This CDR3 spans 15 amino acids. V was pared by 2 bases and J by 10 bases, with 15 bases between. Germline V gene data show CDR1 as MNHEY and CDR2 as SVGAGI. CDR3 protein: CASSYVGQGDSPLHF. The CDR3 DNA is TGTGCCAGCAGTTACGTGGGGCAGGGAGACTCACCCCTCCACTTT.

The sample holds many counts of this clonotype. The chain has TRBV28 and TRBJ2-1; possible D gene TRBD1, 5 bases. V was pared by 6 bases and J by 3 bases, with 15 bases between. CDR3 length: 15 amino acids. The germline gives CDR1 MDHEN, CDR2 SYDVKM. The DNA for the CDR3 is TGTGCCAGCAGGTCCCGGACATCGCTCTACAATGAGCAGTTCTTC. This codes for CASRSRTSLYNEQFF. Looking up the rest from reference TRBV28 and TRBJ2-1 gives the full variable domain: DVKVTQSSRYLVKRTGEKVFLECVQDMDHENMFWYRQDPGLGLRLIYFSYDVKMKEKGDIPEGYSVSREKKERFSLILESASTNQTSMYLCASRSRTSLYNEQFFGPGTRLTVL.

This clonotype was seen only a few times. The J gene is TRBJ2-6, the V gene TRBV3-1; 10 nucleotides line up with TRBD1. The CDR3 runs to 18 residues. The junction had 5 bases not matched to a gene; V was cut back by 2 bases and J by 1 base. CDR1 and CDR2 (germline): LGHDT, YNNKEL (reference sequence). Written as DNA, the CDR3 is TGTGCCAGCAGCCAAACGGGACAGGGGAGGTCTGGGGCCAACGTCCTGACTTTC. Amino acid sequence: CASSQTGQGRSGANVLTF.

This clonotype occurred many times. J is TRBJ1-1 and V is TRBV28; 7 bases agree with TRBD1. The CDR3 spans 11 residues. The ends lost 5 bases at V and 6 bases at J; junction bases unmatched: 0. Germline loops: CDR1 MDHEN, CDR2 SYDVKM. CDR3 nucleotide sequence: TGTGCCAGCAGTACAGGGGCTGAAGCTTTCTTT. Residues: CASSTGAEAFF.

This chain connects TRBV20-1 to TRBJ2-2; D not certain. This CDR3 has 14 residues. Germline V gene data show CDR1 as DFQATT and CDR2 as SNEGSKA (reference sequence). V dropped 0 bases and J dropped 6 bases, with 11 bases sitting between them. The CDR3 sequence: CSAREVVPAGELFF. The CDR3 coding sequence is TGCAGTGCTAGAGAGGTGGTCCCGGCCGGGGAGCTGTTTTTT.

This clonotype occurred many times. The CDR3: CASSQDGIDRAYEQYF. The CDR3 DNA reads TGTGCCAGCAGCCAAGATGGTATTGACAGGGCCTACGAGCAGTACTTC. The chain links TRBV3-1 to TRBJ2-7, with 7 bases lining up with TRBD1. V was clipped by 0 bases and J by 2 bases; unmatched bases: 7. Germline CDR1 is LGHDT and CDR2 is YNNKEL (reference sequence). CDR3 length equals 16 residues.

The chain couples TRBV12-3 or TRBV12-4 to TRBJ1-3, with 9 bases lining up with TRBD1. V trimming: 2 bases; J trimming: 7 bases; junction bases outside the gene matches: 9. This CDR3 has 16 residues. The CDR3 spells CASSLSPGTGKNTIYF. The CDR3 DNA reads TGTGCCAGCAGTTTATCCCCCGGGACAGGGAAGAACACCATATATTTT.